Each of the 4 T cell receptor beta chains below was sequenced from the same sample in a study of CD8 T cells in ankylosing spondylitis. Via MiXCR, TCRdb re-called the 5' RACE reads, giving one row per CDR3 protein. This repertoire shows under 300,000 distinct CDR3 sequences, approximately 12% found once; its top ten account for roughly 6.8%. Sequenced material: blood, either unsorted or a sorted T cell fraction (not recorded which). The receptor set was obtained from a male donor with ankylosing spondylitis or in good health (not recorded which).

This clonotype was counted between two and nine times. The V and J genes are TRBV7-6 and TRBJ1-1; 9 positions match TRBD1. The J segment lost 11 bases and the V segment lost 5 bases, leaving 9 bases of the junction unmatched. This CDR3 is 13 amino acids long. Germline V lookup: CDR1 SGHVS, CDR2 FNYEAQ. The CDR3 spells CASSPPGQGLAFF. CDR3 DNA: TGTGCCAGCAGCCCCCCGGGACAGGGCCTTGCTTTCTTT.

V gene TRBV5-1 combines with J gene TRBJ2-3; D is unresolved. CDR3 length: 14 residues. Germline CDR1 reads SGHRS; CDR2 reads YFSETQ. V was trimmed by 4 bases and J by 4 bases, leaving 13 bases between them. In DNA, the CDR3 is TGCGCCAGCAGCCTTATAGGGCAAGCAGATACGCAGTATTTT. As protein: CASSLIGQADTQYF.

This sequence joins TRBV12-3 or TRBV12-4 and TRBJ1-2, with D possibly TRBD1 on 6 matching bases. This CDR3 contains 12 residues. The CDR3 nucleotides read TGTGTCGCGCCAGGGGAGGACTATGGCTACACCTTC. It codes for CVAPGEDYGYTF.

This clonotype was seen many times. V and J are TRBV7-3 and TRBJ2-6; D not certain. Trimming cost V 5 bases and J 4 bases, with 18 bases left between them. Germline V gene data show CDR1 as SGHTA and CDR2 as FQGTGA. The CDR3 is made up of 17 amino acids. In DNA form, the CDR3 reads TGTGCCAGCAGCCGGGCCGGACCCAACATCGGGGCCAACGTCCTGACTTTC. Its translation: CASSRAGPNIGANVLTF.